A selection of T cell receptor beta chains follows, all from one sample in a study of identical twins. A single record per CDR3 protein comes from TCRdb applying MiXCR to the 5' RACE reads. This sample has 690,000 or so distinct CDR3 sequences, with 8.5% to 9.5% found just once. The same data also went into a second study, on yellow fever vaccine responses in identical twins.

The sequenced sample consisted of PBMCs. These receptors were obtained from a woman between 18 and 30 years old in good health. The CDR3 runs from the conserved cysteine through the conserved F or W. The order of the fields is D gene, J gene, V gene, clone size, CDR3 DNA, CDR3 protein. A D gene is named only where the DNA matches it firmly. Clone size is stated in some rows and not others, as once, few, many or a class when expanded.

D: -; J: TRBJ2-5; V: TRBV29-1; size: -; DNA: TGCAGCGGGTATAAAGAGACCCAGTACTTC; CDR3: CSGYKETQYF
D: TRBD1; J: TRBJ1-5; V: TRBV12-3/TRBV12-4; size: many; DNA: TGTGCCAGCAGTTCCTCACAGGGGAGTATGGAGCCCCAGCATTTT; CDR3: CASSSSQGSMEPQHF
D: TRBD1; J: TRBJ2-3; V: TRBV11-2; size: -; DNA: TGTGCCAGCAATGCGGGACGGGGGACAGGGTTTAAGGGTACGCAGTATTTT; CDR3: CASNAGRGTGFKGTQYF
D: TRBD1; J: TRBJ2-3; V: TRBV5-1; size: few; DNA: TGCGCCAGCAGCTTGGGACAGGGGGGAGGTACAGATACGCAGTATTTT; CDR3: CASSLGQGGGTDTQYF
D: TRBD1; J: TRBJ2-5; V: TRBV15; size: many; DNA: TGTGCCACCGGAACAGGGGACCAAGAGACCCAGTACTTC; CDR3: CATGTGDQETQYF
D: -; J: TRBJ2-1; V: TRBV20-1; size: -; DNA: TGCAGTGCCGCCCCTCTGTTCTACAATGAGCAGTTCTTC; CDR3: CSAAPLFYNEQFF
D: -; J: TRBJ2-1; V: TRBV6-4; size: -; DNA: TGTGCCAGCAGTAAGAATCACGCCTACAATGAGCAGTTCTTC; CDR3: CASSKNHAYNEQFF
D: -; J: TRBJ1-1; V: TRBV29-1; size: few; DNA: TGCAGCGTTGCCGGGGATAACACTGAAGCTTTCTTT; CDR3: CSVAGDNTEAFF
D: -; J: TRBJ2-3; V: TRBV21-1; size: many; DNA: TGTGCCAGCAGTACCGGGGCCCTCGGCACAGATACGCAGTATTTT; CDR3: CASSTGALGTDTQYF
D: TRBD1; J: TRBJ2-2; V: TRBV7-9; size: few; DNA: TGTGCCAGCAGCTGGACAGGGGGCGCGTCGGGGGAGCTGTTTTTT; CDR3: CASSWTGGASGELFF